This T cell receptor beta chain is from a study of yellow fever vaccine responses in identical twins. TCRdb called the RT-PCR reads again in MiXCR, with one record for every CDR3 protein. The table has nearly 3,500 distinct CDR3 sequences, approximately 81% seen once. Study results and limitations: Convergence reportedly seemed to mark part of the twins' vaccine T cell response, with personalization marking the rest.

To note about this clonotype: The antigen remains undetermined.

The germline gives CDR1 MNHEY, CDR2 SVGEGT. The CDR3 totals 14 residues. The ends lost 6 bases at V and 2 bases at J; junction bases unmatched: 6. The sequencing used T cells from blood (PBMCs), unsorted or a sorted subset (not recorded which), collected before or after yellow fever vaccination (not recorded which). V and J are TRBV6-2 or TRBV6-3 and TRBJ1-2, with TRBD1 matching over 7 bases. The TCR sequence derives from a woman aged 18 to 35 who received the yellow fever vaccine. The CDR3 sequence is CASSLQGLNYGYTF. The CDR3 nucleotides are TGTGCCAGCAGCTTACAGGGGCTAAACTATGGCTACACCTTC.